Below, 5 T cell receptor beta chains from the same sample are listed, as sequenced in a study of response to subunit inactivated influenza vaccine. TCRdb redid the calling of the RT-PCR reads with MiXCR, one entry per CDR3 protein. The sample has a few hundred thousand distinct CDR3 sequences; about a fifth are singletons. This specimen consisted of PBMCs from blood, obtained 21 months after vaccination. The source of these receptors is a man between 50 and 75 years old who received an inactivated influenza vaccine.

CDR3 sequence: CASSRNGQGIQPQHF. Written as DNA, the CDR3 is TGTGCCAGCAGCCGGAACGGACAGGGGATTCAGCCCCAGCATTTT. The chain is built from TRBV5-4 and TRBJ1-5; 9 nucleotides match TRBD1. V dropped 4 bases and J dropped 6; count of bases not matched to a gene: 8. The CDR3 length is 15 residues. Germline assignment: CDR1 SGHNT and CDR2 YYREEE (reference sequence).

This clonotype was counted a few times. In DNA form, the CDR3 reads TGCGCCAGCAGCCAACGTCAAGGTAGCCGGCAAGAGACCCAGTACTTC. It yields the protein CASSQRQGSRQETQYF. The rearrangement uses TRBV4-1 and TRBJ2-5; D is undetermined. The CDR3 runs 16 residues. The V gene's germline CDR1 is MGHRA and CDR2 YSYEKL. V lost 2 bases and J 2 bases, leaving 15 bases between the germline ends.

This chain links TRBV7-2 with TRBJ1-3; D gene ambiguous. Trimming pared 2 bases from V and 0 bases from J, leaving 14 bases between. The CDR3 contains 17 residues. Germline CDR1 is SGHTA and CDR2 is FQGNSA. CDR3 in DNA: TGTGCCAGCAGCTTAAGGTTTGGCACGGACTCTGGAAACACCATATATTTT. It codes for CASSLRFGTDSGNTIYF. Looking up the rest from reference TRBV7-2 and TRBJ1-3 gives the full variable domain: GAGVSQSPSNKVTEKGKDVELRCDPISGHTALYWYRQSLGQGLEFLIYFQGNSAPDKSGLPSDRFSAERTGGSVSTLTIQRTQQEDSAVYLCASSLRFGTDSGNTIYFGEGSWLTVV.

The chain has TRBV10-3 and TRBJ2-5, with D perhaps TRBD1 (6 bases). The V and J ends lost 2 bases and 2 bases respectively, with 12 bases between them. Germline V gene data show CDR1 as ENHRY and CDR2 as SYGVKD. The CDR3 contains 15 residues. Here the CDR3 DNA reads TGTGCCATCAGTGAGGGGGACAAAGTACAAGAGACCCAGTACTTC. It codes for CAISEGDKVQETQYF.

The J gene is TRBJ2-2, the V gene TRBV12-3 or TRBV12-4; D unresolved. The CDR3 contains 15 residues. The V gene lost 10 bases and the J gene lost 2 bases, with 17 bases spanning the gap. CDR3 sequence: CATNSPGSNTGELFF. The DNA for the CDR3 is TGTGCCACCAACTCCCCCGGCAGTAACACCGGGGAGCTGTTTTTT.